This passage covers 30 T cell receptor beta chains from one sample sequenced in a study of CD8 T cells in ankylosing spondylitis. Their recognized antigens are unknown. TCRdb itself ran the 5' RACE reads through MiXCR, one entry per CDR3 protein. The table has about 700,000 distinct CDR3 sequences, around 19% seen once. Study results and caveats: In ankylosing spondylitis blood, a motif of 7 to 9 highly homologous TCR beta variants appeared characteristic.

Sequencing was done on a sample of blood, either unsorted or a sorted T cell fraction (not recorded which). The origin of the receptors is a male donor with ankylosing spondylitis.

This clonotype showed up many times. The chain recombines TRBV12-3 or TRBV12-4 with TRBJ2-2, with D possibly TRBD2 on 6 matching bases. V was pared by 5 bases and J by 7 bases, with 20 bases between. The CDR3 is 16 amino acids. CDR3 residues: CASSPPGLQEGGELFF. CDR3 bases: TGTGCCAGCAGTCCCCCGGGACTCCAGGAGGGCGGGGAGCTGTTTTTT.

V usage is TRBV20-1 and J usage is TRBJ2-5; 7 nucleotides agree with TRBD2. The junction had 8 bases not matched to a gene; V was cut back by 0 bases and J by 4 bases. This CDR3 is 15 amino acids long. CDR1 and CDR2 from the germline V gene are DFQATT and SNEGSKA (reference sequence). Here the CDR3 reads CSARDVGGARETQYF. In DNA form, the CDR3 reads TGCAGTGCTAGAGATGTGGGAGGGGCACGAGAGACCCAGTACTTC.

This clonotype has ten or more counts. This sequence joins TRBV11-2 and TRBJ1-1; D gene uncertain. With 2 bases removed from V and 3 bases from J, the gap between germline ends came to 13 bases. Germline lookup yields CDR1 SGHAT and CDR2 FQNNGV. The CDR3 has 15 amino acids. CDR3 in amino acids: CASSLKPREDTEAFF. CDR3 DNA: TGTGCCAGCAGCTTAAAGCCCCGGGAAGACACTGAAGCTTTCTTT.

This clonotype was observed a handful of times. V is TRBV20-1 and J is TRBJ2-7, with D maybe TRBD2 (6 bases). V shed 8 bases and J shed 0 bases, with 14 bases lying between them. This CDR3 spans 13 amino acids. Germline CDR1 is DFQATT and CDR2 is SNEGSKA (reference sequence). CDR3 amino acids: CSHGTLSSYEQYF. The CDR3 bases are TGCAGTCATGGGACTTTGAGCTCCTACGAGCAGTACTTC.

The chain links TRBV15 to TRBJ1-2; D might be TRBD1 (6 bases). The V gene's germline CDR1 is LNHNV and CDR2 YYDKDF (reference sequence). V lost 2 bases to trimming and J lost 4 bases, with 14 bases between them. There are 15 residues in the CDR3. CDR3 region: CATSRPQGHLYGYTF. The DNA for the CDR3 is TGTGCCACCAGCAGACCCCAGGGACATCTCTATGGCTACACCTTC.

The chain combines TRBV7-9 with TRBJ2-2; 12 bases agree with TRBD1. V lost 6 bases to trimming and J lost 7 bases; unmatched junction nucleotides: 6. CDR1 and CDR2 (germline): SEHNR, FQNEAQ (reference sequence). The CDR3 covers 15 residues. CDR3: CASSPGQGAGGELFF. Written as DNA, the CDR3 is TGTGCCAGCAGTCCGGGACAGGGGGCCGGCGGGGAGCTGTTTTTT.

In its sample, this clonotype was seen a few times. V usage is TRBV12-3 or TRBV12-4 and J usage is TRBJ1-2; 9 positions match TRBD1. The V and J ends lost 6 bases and 3 bases, in that order; junction bases with no gene match: 5. This CDR3 is 14 amino acids long. CDR3 loop: CASSRQGVHYGYTF. DNA for the CDR3: TGTGCCAGCAGCCGACAGGGGGTTCACTATGGCTACACCTTC.

V usage is TRBV6-1 and J usage is TRBJ1-2; tentatively, D is TRBD1 (5 bases). The CDR3 sequence is 15 residues long. Germline CDR1 MNHNS, CDR2 SASEGT. V gave up 5 bases and J gave up 4 bases, with 17 bases separating them. The CDR3 sequence is CASSRPGQGFYGYTF. CDR3 DNA sequence: TGTGCCAGCAGTCGACCTGGGCAGGGATTCTATGGCTACACCTTC.

This clonotype was counted between two and nine times. The gene calls are TRBV5-1 and TRBJ2-5; TRBD2 aligns across 10 bases. The CDR3 covers 18 residues. V lost 0 bases to trimming and J lost 0 bases; unmatched junction nucleotides: 8. The germline gives CDR1 SGHRS, CDR2 YFSETQ. The CDR3 DNA reads as TGCGCCAGCAGCTTGGGGATCCCGCTAGCGGGGGACCAAGAGACCCAGTACTTC. Protein: CASSLGIPLAGDQETQYF.

V and J are TRBV11-2 and TRBJ2-1; D is unresolved. V was trimmed by 7 bases and J by 0 bases, leaving 7 bases between them. The CDR3 is 13 residues long. Looked up from germline, CDR1 is SGHAT and CDR2 is FQNNGV. This chain's CDR3 is CASIQSSYNEQFF. Written as DNA, the CDR3 is TGTGCCAGCATTCAGAGCTCCTACAATGAGCAGTTCTTC.

In the case of this clonotype: One junction end disagrees with the germline gene, perhaps due to a read error. The rearrangement uses TRBV20-1 and TRBJ1-1; 12 nucleotides match TRBD1. Germline V gives CDR1 DFQATT, CDR2 SNEGSKA (reference sequence). CDR3 size: 17 residues. CDR3 in amino acids: CCARSGTGGMGNTEAFF. Written as DNA, the CDR3 is TGCTGTGCTAGATCGGGGACAGGGGGCATGGGGAACACTGAAGCTTTCTTT.

In DNA, the CDR3 is TGTGCCGGACAGGGACACATGAACACTGAAGCTTTCTTT. It codes for CAGQGHMNTEAFF. V and J are TRBV7-2 and TRBJ1-1, with 8 bases fitting TRBD1. The trim removed 11 bases at V and 0 bases at J, leaving 5 bases unmatched. The length of the CDR3 is 13 residues. CDR1 and CDR2 (germline): SGHTA, FQGNSA.

The chain has TRBV29-1 and TRBJ1-1; D is unresolved. Trimming removed 7 bases at V and 6 bases at J, with 18 bases between. Germline lookup yields CDR1 SQVTM and CDR2 ANQGSEA. The CDR3 has 13 amino acids. The CDR3, as DNA: TGCAGCGGCGAGAGGCTGAACGACGCTGAAGCTTTCTTT. Protein: CSGERLNDAEAFF. Based on the CDR3 plus reference TRBV29-1 and TRBJ1-1, the full variable domain is SAVISQKPSRDICQRGTSLTIQCQVDSQVTMMFWYRQQPGQSLTLIATANQGSEATYESGFVIDKFPISRPNLTFSTLTVSNMSPEDSSIYLCSGERLNDAEAFFGQGTRLTVV.

Comments on this clonotype: It may be a read error: a sequence one base away is much more abundant. V and J are TRBV29-1 and TRBJ2-3; D gene uncertain. In germline, CDR1 is SQVTM, CDR2 ANQGSEA. The CDR3 is 14 residues long. The CDR3 sequence is CSADSGLGTDTKYF. The CDR3 nucleotides are TGCAGCGCAGACTCAGGCTTGGGCACAGATACGAAGTATTTT.

The V gene is TRBV3-1, the J gene TRBJ1-5; D is perhaps TRBD1 (5 bases). Germline CDR1 is LGHDT and CDR2 is YNNKEL (reference sequence). The CDR3 has 12 amino acids. With 7 bases removed from V and 11 bases from J, the gap between germline ends came to 15 bases. This CDR3 is CASTATIRAQHF. CDR3 nucleotide sequence: TGTGCCAGCACGGCTACTATCAGGGCCCAGCATTTT.

This clonotype came up a few times. The rearrangement uses TRBV12-3 or TRBV12-4 and TRBJ1-1; D is unresolved. This CDR3 comprises 13 residues. Trimming removed 3 bases from V and 4 bases from J, with 9 bases in between. CDR3 sequence: CASSLVVSTEAFF. CDR3 nucleotides: TGTGCCAGCAGTTTGGTCGTTAGCACTGAAGCTTTCTTT.

This clonotype was observed many times. This chain uses TRBV29-1 with TRBJ2-2; 9 positions agree with TRBD1. Germline V lookup: CDR1 SQVTM, CDR2 ANQGSEA. The CDR3 is 14 residues long. The junction had 9 bases not matched to a gene; V was cut back by 6 bases and J by 7 bases. CDR3 protein: CSVNRGLGGGELFF. The CDR3 region has the DNA TGCAGCGTCAACAGGGGGCTCGGTGGCGGGGAGCTGTTTTTT.

CDR3 bases: TGCAGTGCCCGGACCCTGGGGACCCAGTACTTC. Protein sequence: CSARTLGTQYF. This chain joins TRBV20-1 and TRBJ2-5; D is uncertain. Deletions cut 6 bases from V and 7 bases from J, with 12 bases between. CDR1 is DFQATT and CDR2 is SNEGSKA in the germline V gene (reference sequence). This CDR3 contains 11 residues.

In this sample, this clonotype turned up a few times. The chain joins TRBV2 to TRBJ2-1; D is undetermined. CDR3 length: 11 amino acids. Trimming cost V 7 bases and J 3 bases, with 4 bases left between them. CDR1 is SNHLY and CDR2 is FYNNEI in the germline V gene. DNA for the CDR3: TGTGCCAGCAATGTCTACAATGAGCAGTTCTTC. It encodes CASNVYNEQFF.

The table lists this clonotype with a few counts. The chain couples TRBV4-2 to TRBJ1-1, with D possibly being TRBD1 (6 bases). Trimming shortened V by 5 bases and J by 5 bases, and 15 bases separated the two germline ends. The CDR3 consists of 14 residues. Germline assignment: CDR1 LGHNA and CDR2 YNFKEQ. Written as DNA, the CDR3 is TGTGCCAGCAGCGGAGGGGGGGCGAATACTGAAGCTTTCTTT. This translates into CASSGGGANTEAFF.

The CDR3 nucleotides are TGTGCCAGCAGCCGACACCTAAAAGAGACCCAGTACTTC. As protein: CASSRHLKETQYF. The rearrangement uses TRBV14 and TRBJ2-5; D call uncertain. Germline CDR1 is SGHDN and CDR2 is FVKESK. Between the trimmed V and J ends, which lost 4 bases and 3 bases, there was a span of 9 bases. The CDR3 contains 13 residues.

This chain uses TRBV24-1 with TRBJ2-1, with a possible D match to TRBD2 (6 bases). Per germline, CDR1 KGHDR and CDR2 SFDVKD. V gave up 2 bases and J gave up 0 bases, with 10 bases separating them. This CDR3 spans 16 amino acids. CDR3 region: CATSDSWEDSYNEQFF. The CDR3 DNA is TGTGCCACCAGTGATTCCTGGGAGGACTCCTACAATGAGCAGTTCTTC.

The chain couples TRBV28 to TRBJ1-2, with TRBD1 matching over 11 bases. This CDR3 comprises 16 residues. The trim removed 5 bases at V and 5 bases at J, leaving 10 bases unmatched. Germline CDR1 reads MDHEN; CDR2 reads SYDVKM. CDR3 protein: CASSPVGTGGRYGYTF. The CDR3 DNA follows: TGTGCCAGCAGTCCTGTCGGGACAGGGGGGAGGTATGGCTACACCTTC.

This clonotype was counted at least ten times. The gene calls are TRBV27 and TRBJ2-7, with TRBD1 identical over 8 bases. J gave up 3 bases and V 3 bases, and 1 base lay outside the gene matches. Germline CDR1 MNHEY, CDR2 SMNVEV (reference sequence). The CDR3 spans 13 residues. The chain's CDR3 is CASSFTGGYEQYF. The CDR3 DNA reads as TGTGCCAGCAGTTTTACAGGGGGCTACGAGCAGTACTTC.

The chain employs TRBV7-9 and TRBJ1-4; D not certain. CDR3 length: 15 residues. Germline CDR1 and CDR2: SEHNR and FQNEAQ (reference sequence). The V end was cut by 4 bases, the J end by 8 bases, with 17 bases between. This CDR3 is CASSSPYHEQEKLFF. Written as DNA, the CDR3 is TGTGCCAGCAGCTCGCCCTACCACGAACAGGAAAAACTGTTTTTT. The variable domain in full, with the rest retrieved from reference TRBV7-9 and TRBJ1-4, is DTGVSQNPRHKITKRGQNVTFRCDPISEHNRLYWYRQTLGQGPEFLTYFQNEAQLEKSRLLSDRFSAERPKGSFSTLEIQRTEQGDSAMYLCASSSPYHEQEKLFFGSGTQLSVL.

The chain joins TRBV25-1 to TRBJ2-5; maybe TRBD1 (6 bases). V lost 5 bases, J lost 5 bases, and 15 bases lay in between. Looked up from germline, CDR1 is MGHDK and CDR2 is SYGVNS. The CDR3 is 14 amino acids. CDR3 residues: CASSSTQGSETQYF. The CDR3 DNA reads TGTGCCAGCAGTAGTACGCAGGGGTCGGAGACCCAGTACTTC.

The chain joins TRBV7-9 to TRBJ2-7; 7 nucleotides align to TRBD1. The CDR3 is 16 amino acids. Germline V lookup: CDR1 SEHNR, CDR2 FQNEAQ (reference sequence). The junction had 14 bases not matched to a gene; V was cut back by 5 bases and J by 4 bases. DNA of the CDR3: TGTGCCAGCAGCCCTCCTTCCGGGACAGAGTCTTACGAGCAGTACTTC. Its protein product is CASSPPSGTESYEQYF.

The chain links TRBV7-3 to TRBJ2-5; 7 nucleotides line up with TRBD1. Germline V CDR1 and CDR2: SGHTA, FQGTGA. CDR3 length: 17 amino acids. Germline trimming cut 1 base from V and 4 bases from J; bases unmatched to any gene: 12. CDR3 in amino acids: CASSLKWGQRFRETQYF. The CDR3 bases are TGTGCCAGCAGCTTAAAGTGGGGACAGCGGTTTCGAGAGACCCAGTACTTC.

The chain is built from TRBV11-1 and TRBJ2-7, with D perhaps matching TRBD2 (5 bases). CDR3 length equals 14 residues. The V gene lost 3 bases and the J gene lost 3 bases, with 12 bases spanning the gap. Germline V CDR1 and CDR2: SGHAT, FQDESV (reference sequence). The CDR3 coding sequence is TGTGCCAGCAGCTTGGCCGGGAATAACTACGAGCAGTACTTC. Its protein product is CASSLAGNNYEQYF.

This clonotype was seen only a few times. The chain carries TRBV20-1 and TRBJ1-2; the match to TRBD1 covers 7 bases. CDR1 and CDR2 from the germline V gene are DFQATT and SNEGSKA (reference sequence). The V gene end was trimmed by 6 bases and the J gene end by 4 bases; junction bases not matched to a gene: 14. The CDR3 is 15 residues long. The CDR3 bases are TGCAGTGCCCGTCGGGGGACAGTTAACCCCTATGGCTACACCTTC. It specifies CSARRGTVNPYGYTF.